A single sample is the source of the 24 T cell receptor beta chains below, sequenced in a study of cytomegalovirus exposure and HLA in healthy donors. The data were produced by immunoSEQ multiplex PCR, yet TCRdb's version contains in-frame clones alone and is incomplete. The repertoire consists of about 130,000 clones, with 85% to 95% occurring once and the leading ten covering roughly 1.2%. Sequences were obtained from PBMCs. The receptor source for this set is a woman between 18 and 30 years old in good health and CMV-seronegative.

V gene TRBV28 combines with J gene TRBJ1-1, with 9 bases aligning to TRBD1. The CDR3 contains 14 residues. Germline trimming cut 6 bases from V and 5 bases from J; bases unmatched to any gene: 7. Germline V gene data show CDR1 as MDHEN and CDR2 as SYDVKM. The CDR3 region has the DNA TGTGCCAGCAGCGCCCCGGACAGGGGAACTGAAGCTTTCTTT. Its protein product is CASSAPDRGTEAFF.

This rearrangement joins TRBV9 to TRBJ2-7; a weak D match, TRBD1 (6 bases). From germline, CDR1 is SGDLS and CDR2 YYNGEE. This CDR3 is 15 amino acids long. The V and J ends lost 7 bases and 0 bases respectively, with 17 bases between them. The CDR3 here is CASPVVGGFSYEQYF. The CDR3 DNA follows: TGTGCCAGCCCCGTCGTAGGGGGATTCTCCTACGAGCAGTACTTC.

The genes are TRBV9 and TRBJ2-1; tentatively, D is TRBD2 (5 bases). Germline V CDR1 and CDR2: SGDLS, YYNGEE. V was clipped by 0 bases and J by 1 base, with 11 bases between them. This CDR3 spans 16 amino acids. The CDR3 bases are TGTGCCAGCAGCGTAGATGTGAGGGTTTCCTACAATGAGCAGTTCTTC. Its translation: CASSVDVRVSYNEQFF. Drawing the rest from reference TRBV9 and TRBJ2-1, the complete variable domain is DSGVTQTPKHLITATGQRVTLRCSPRSGDLSVYWYQQSLDQGLQFLIQYYNGEERAKGNILERFSAQQFPDLHSELNLSSLELGDSALYFCASSVDVRVSYNEQFFGPGTRLTVL.

The genes are TRBV5-1 and TRBJ2-5; 7 nucleotides match TRBD1. Germline loops: CDR1 SGHRS, CDR2 YFSETQ. The V and J ends lost 0 bases and 0 bases, in that order; junction bases with no gene match: 2. The CDR3 spans 15 residues. CDR3 coding DNA: TGCGCCAGCAGCTTGGGTGACAGGGACCAAGAGACCCAGTACTTC. Amino acids: CASSLGDRDQETQYF.

The genes are TRBV28 and TRBJ1-2; possible D gene TRBD1, 6 bases. V gave up 6 bases and J gave up 5 bases, with 22 bases separating them. The CDR3 spans 16 residues. Germline V gene lookup returns CDR1 MDHEN and CDR2 SYDVKM. The CDR3 nucleotides read TGTGCCAGCAGCTCTTCGGGGACACCACGGTCTTATGGCTACACCTTC. Translated: CASSSSGTPRSYGYTF.

V usage is TRBV2 and J usage is TRBJ2-7, with 10 bases lining up with TRBD1. This CDR3 is 14 amino acids long. J was trimmed by 5 bases and V by 4 bases; bases with no gene match: 5. CDR1 is SNHLY, CDR2 FYNNEI, per germline. CDR3 amino acids: CASSVDRGQDEQYF. As DNA, the CDR3 is TGTGCCAGCAGTGTAGACAGGGGGCAGGACGAGCAGTACTTC.

The chain is built from TRBV10-3 and TRBJ2-1; 8 nucleotides line up with TRBD2. CDR3 length: 15 amino acids. Trimming at V came to 9 bases and at J to 5 bases, leaving 12 bases not matched to a gene. Germline values: CDR1 ENHRY, CDR2 SYGVKD. The CDR3 bases are TGTGCCATTTCTTTAGCGGGGATAAACAACAATGAGCAGTTCTTC. As protein: CAISLAGINNNEQFF.

The count of this clone is one. CDR3 region: CAVDQGQGVRQPQHF. CDR3 in DNA: TGTGCTGTTGACCAGGGACAGGGCGTTCGGCAGCCCCAGCATTTT. V usage is TRBV19 and J usage is TRBJ1-5, with 9 bases lining up with TRBD1. The CDR3 has 15 amino acids. Germline CDR1 LNHDA, CDR2 SQIVND (reference sequence).

J is TRBJ1-1 and V is TRBV19, with D maybe TRBD1 (5 bases). Germline assignment: CDR1 LNHDA and CDR2 SQIVND (reference sequence). The V gene lost 3 bases and the J gene lost 6 bases, with 8 bases spanning the gap. The length of the CDR3 is 12 residues. This CDR3 is CASSMGRAEAFF. The CDR3, as DNA: TGTGCCAGTAGTATGGGCAGGGCTGAAGCTTTCTTT.

The chain has TRBV10-3 and TRBJ1-3; D is possibly TRBD1 (5 bases). With 8 bases removed from V and 1 base from J, the gap between germline ends came to 9 bases. Germline CDR1 ENHRY, CDR2 SYGVKD. This CDR3 has 13 amino acids. The CDR3 loop reads CAIGDSSGNTIYF. The CDR3 nucleotides read TGTGCCATCGGAGACAGTTCTGGAAACACCATATATTTT.

The rearrangement links TRBV7-9 to TRBJ2-7; 12 nucleotides agree with TRBD2. With 5 bases clipped from V and 2 bases from J, the junction kept 7 bases outside the gene matches. The CDR3 is 16 residues long. Per germline, CDR1 SEHNR and CDR2 FQNEAQ (reference sequence). The CDR3 region has the DNA TGTGCCAGCAGCCTACCCGGACTAGCGGGGACCTACGAGCAGTACTTC. Translating it yields CASSLPGLAGTYEQYF.

This clone was recorded once. The genes are TRBV6-6 and TRBJ1-1, with 7 bases aligning to TRBD1. The V segment lost 6 bases and the J segment 4 bases; nucleotides outside the gene matches: 8. Germline CDR1 and CDR2: MNHNY and SVGAGI (reference sequence). The CDR3 runs 14 residues. The CDR3 region has the DNA TGTGCCAGCAGCCCGAGCAGGGGGGTCACTGAAGCTTTCTTT. It is translated as CASSPSRGVTEAFF.

The chain employs TRBV6-1 and TRBJ2-1; the match to TRBD1 covers 7 bases. With V trimmed by 6 bases and J by 0 bases, 2 bases remained unmatched. The CDR3 sequence is 14 residues long. Germline values: CDR1 MNHNS, CDR2 SASEGT. The CDR3 DNA reads TGTGCCAGCAGCGGGGACAGCTCCTACAATGAGCAGTTCTTC. Encoded protein: CASSGDSSYNEQFF.

V gene TRBV7-2 combines with J gene TRBJ2-7; no definite D call. The CDR3 contains 14 residues. The germline CDR1 and CDR2 sequences are SGHTA and FQGNSA. The V gene lost 1 base and the J gene lost 3 bases, with 10 bases spanning the gap. CDR3 residues: CASSLDRFFYEQYF. The CDR3 nucleotides are TGTGCCAGCAGCTTAGATCGGTTTTTCTACGAGCAGTACTTC.

The chain employs TRBV28 and TRBJ2-5; D not resolved. Looked up from germline, CDR1 is MDHEN and CDR2 is SYDVKM. V lost 7 bases to trimming and J lost 4 bases, with 19 bases between them. This CDR3 is 15 amino acids long. The CDR3 nucleotides read TGTGCCAGCACTCATACCCGGTTTTCCGGAGAGACCCAGTACTTC. Translated, it gives CASTHTRFSGETQYF.

The rearrangement joins TRBV5-4 to TRBJ1-1; perhaps TRBD1 as D (6 bases). Germline CDR1 reads SGHNT; CDR2 reads YYREEE (reference sequence). The germline V and J ends were trimmed by 0 bases and 3 bases, with 9 bases remaining between them. The CDR3 consists of 14 residues. CDR3 nucleotides: TGTGCCAGCAGCTTGGATGGGGGCGACACTGAAGCTTTCTTT. Protein: CASSLDGGDTEAFF. The full variable domain, its missing parts supplied by reference TRBV5-4 and TRBJ1-1, is ETGVTQSPTHLIKTRGQQVTLRCSSQSGHNTVSWYQQALGQGPQFIFQYYREEENGRGNFPPRFSGLQFPNYSSELNVNALELDDSALYLCASSLDGGDTEAFFGQGTRLTVV.

The CDR3 DNA sequence: TGCGCCAGCAGCTTGGACACGGGAGAGACCCAGTACTTC. This codes for CASSLDTGETQYF. V gene TRBV5-1 combines with J gene TRBJ2-5, with no clear D. V was pared by 0 bases and J by 4 bases, with 7 bases between. Per germline, CDR1 SGHRS and CDR2 YFSETQ. CDR3 length: 13 amino acids.

The J gene is TRBJ1-2, the V gene TRBV7-9; TRBD1 is a possible D gene (5 bases). This CDR3 region has 13 residues. From germline, CDR1 is SEHNR and CDR2 FQNEAQ (reference sequence). V lost 1 base and J 10 bases, leaving 13 bases between the germline ends. The CDR3 region is CASSLVSGWDYTF. In DNA, the CDR3 is TGTGCCAGCAGCTTAGTTTCAGGGTGGGACTACACCTTC.

V usage is TRBV4-1 and J usage is TRBJ2-7, with 7 bases fitting TRBD1. CDR3 length: 13 residues. Looked up from germline, CDR1 is MGHRA and CDR2 is YSYEKL. Losses at the gene ends were 0 bases for V and 6 bases for J; bases not matched to a gene: 2. CDR3 sequence (DNA): TGCGCCAGCAGCCAAGATTCAGGGGGCGAGCAGTACTTC. This translates into CASSQDSGGEQYF.

The chain joins TRBV5-5 to TRBJ1-1; 8 bases line up with TRBD1. The CDR3 sequence is 14 residues long. The V gene's germline CDR1 is SGHKS and CDR2 YYEKEE (reference sequence). Trimming at V came to 4 bases and at J to 4 bases, leaving 6 bases not matched to a gene. The CDR3, as DNA: TGTGCCAGCAGCCGAGCTGACAGGGGCACTGAAGCTTTCTTT. Amino acids: CASSRADRGTEAFF.

The chain joins TRBV9 to TRBJ2-3; the match to TRBD2 covers 7 bases. This CDR3 contains 20 residues. The trim removed 0 bases at V and 5 bases at J, leaving 21 bases unmatched. The germline gives CDR1 SGDLS, CDR2 YYNGEE. For the CDR3, the DNA is TGTGCCAGCAGCGTAGATTTCCGGACTAGTCTGTTCATCGGGGGAGATACGCAGTATTTT. This translates into CASSVDFRTSLFIGGDTQYF.

CDR3 amino acids: CASTERQGYGYTF. CDR3 bases: TGTGCCAGCACGGAGCGACAGGGGTATGGCTACACCTTC. The chain employs TRBV6-5 and TRBJ1-2; 8 nucleotides agree with TRBD1. This CDR3 spans 13 amino acids. V was pared by 7 bases and J by 5 bases, with 6 bases of the junction left unmatched. The germline gives CDR1 MNHEY, CDR2 SVGAGI.

J is TRBJ1-2 and V is TRBV10-2; D is ambiguous. The CDR3 has 12 residues. The V end lost 7 bases, the J end lost 0 bases, and 6 bases lay between the germline ends. The germline CDR1 and CDR2 sequences are WSHSY and SAAADI. CDR3 sequence: CASISPNYGYTF. The CDR3 DNA sequence: TGCGCCAGCATTAGTCCTAACTATGGCTACACCTTC.

The chain joins TRBV11-2 to TRBJ1-2; D unresolved. V lost 0 bases, J lost 4 bases, and 9 bases lay in between. The length of the CDR3 is 14 residues. Per the germline V gene, CDR1 is SGHAT and CDR2 is FQNNGV. The CDR3 here is CASSLDGEVYGYTF. In nucleotides, the CDR3 is TGTGCCAGCAGCTTAGATGGGGAGGTCTATGGCTACACCTTC.